A single sample is the source of the 28 T cell receptor beta chains below, sequenced in a study of cytomegalovirus exposure and HLA in healthy donors. The PCR employed 60 Vbeta primers together with 13 Jbeta primers. Some clones are missing from TCRdb's copy, which holds only in-frame ones; the method was immunoSEQ multiplex PCR. The profile covers over 150,000 clones, with 80% to 90% appearing a single time and 2% to 3% taken by the ten largest. The sequenced sample was PBMCs. Receptors were obtained from a man aged 25 to 40 in good health and CMV-seropositive.

The CDR3 region is CASSLGGSIYTGELFF. The CDR3 DNA reads TGCGCCAGCAGCTTGGGGGGCAGCATTTACACCGGGGAGCTGTTTTTT. The chain couples TRBV5-1 to TRBJ2-2, with D possibly being TRBD1 (5 bases). The CDR3 loop spans 16 amino acids. CDR1 and CDR2 (germline): SGHRS, YFSETQ. Trimming shortened V by 0 bases and J by 3 bases, and 12 bases separated the two germline ends.

The gene calls are TRBV4-1 and TRBJ2-5; D uncertain. Trimming removed 6 bases at V and 2 bases at J, with 16 bases between. The CDR3 is 15 amino acids. Germline-derived CDR1 and CDR2 are MGHRA and YSYEKL. CDR3 sequence (DNA): TGCGCCAGCAGGATTTCTCCGGGTGTTCAAGAGACCCAGTACTTC. It codes for CASRISPGVQETQYF.

V is TRBV19 and J is TRBJ2-7; D is perhaps TRBD1 (6 bases). V was cut by 5 bases and J by 6 bases, with 20 bases left in between. The CDR3 extends over 15 amino acids. CDR1 is LNHDA and CDR2 is SQIVND in the germline V gene (reference sequence). CDR3 residues: CASSASGQRLGEQYF. DNA of the CDR3: TGTGCCAGTAGTGCATCTGGACAGCGCTTGGGCGAGCAGTACTTC. The full variable domain, in which reference TRBV19 and TRBJ2-7 provide the parts outside the CDR3, is DGGITQSPKYLFRKEGQNVTLSCEQNLNHDAMYWYRQDPGQGLRLIYYSQIVNDFQKGDIAEGYSVSREKKESFPLTVTSAQKNPTAFYLCASSASGQRLGEQYFGPGTRLTVT.

This clone was seen a few times. The CDR3 loop is CASRPPTGGAFF. The DNA for the CDR3 is TGTGCCAGCAGACCTCCGACGGGAGGGGCTTTCTTT. The chain employs TRBV6-5 and TRBJ1-1; unclear D gene. The V gene's germline CDR1 is MNHEY and CDR2 SVGAGI. V was shortened by 6 bases and J by 11 bases, with 16 bases between the two germline ends. The CDR3 is 12 amino acids.

The V and J genes are TRBV11-1 and TRBJ1-2; no clear D. The CDR3 spans 13 residues. V gave up 1 base and J gave up 2 bases, with 5 bases separating them. Germline CDR1 and CDR2: SGHAT and FQDESV (reference sequence). The CDR3 region is CASSLDLNYGYTF. CDR3 DNA: TGTGCCAGCAGCTTAGACTTGAACTATGGCTACACCTTC.

The genes are TRBV7-9 and TRBJ2-6, with D perhaps matching TRBD1 (5 bases). Germline values: CDR1 SEHNR, CDR2 FQNEAQ (reference sequence). With 5 bases removed from V and 2 bases from J, the gap between germline ends came to 10 bases. The CDR3 is 15 residues long. DNA of the CDR3: TGTGCCAGCAGCCCCAGGGTGGCTGGGGCCAACGTCCTGACTTTC. Its protein is CASSPRVAGANVLTF.

V usage is TRBV28 and J usage is TRBJ1-2; maybe TRBD1 (5 bases). Germline V CDR1 and CDR2: MDHEN, SYDVKM. The CDR3 consists of 12 residues. The V gene lost 10 bases and the J gene lost 8 bases, with 17 bases spanning the gap. The CDR3 DNA reads TGTGCCATCTTGGGGGGGACGGGGGGCTACACCTTC. Its translation: CAILGGTGGYTF.

J is TRBJ2-7 and V is TRBV27; maybe TRBD2 (5 bases). The V and J ends lost 3 bases and 3 bases respectively, with 12 bases between them. The CDR3 is made up of 14 amino acids. CDR1 and CDR2 (germline): MNHEY, SMNVEV (reference sequence). CDR3 sequence reads: CASSFGNYLYEQYF. Written as DNA, the CDR3 is TGTGCCAGCAGTTTCGGGAACTACCTCTACGAGCAGTACTTC.

V usage is TRBV13 and J usage is TRBJ1-4, with D unresolved. The CDR3 has 14 residues. The germline gives CDR1 PRHDT, CDR2 FYEKMQ (reference sequence). Trimming cost V 5 bases and J 2 bases, with 9 bases left between them. The CDR3 nucleotides read TGTGCCAGCAGCACACGGGATACTAATGAAAAACTGTTTTTT. Translation: CASSTRDTNEKLFF.

The J gene is TRBJ1-1, the V gene TRBV4-2, with D perhaps matching TRBD1 (6 bases). The CDR3 extends over 14 amino acids. Trimming stripped 0 bases from V and 4 bases from J, with 9 bases between. Germline loops: CDR1 LGHNA, CDR2 YNFKEQ. CDR3 loop: CASSQEQGSTEAFF. As DNA, the CDR3 is TGTGCCAGCAGCCAAGAGCAGGGGAGCACTGAAGCTTTCTTT.

The chain has TRBV18 and TRBJ2-1; 9 bases line up with TRBD2. Germline lookup yields CDR1 KGHSH and CDR2 LQKENI. The CDR3 loop spans 15 amino acids. V lost 3 bases to trimming and J lost 7 bases; unmatched junction nucleotides: 7. The CDR3 nucleotides are TGTGCCAGCTCACCCTCTAGCGGGATGAGGAATGAGCAGTTCTTC. Protein sequence: CASSPSSGMRNEQFF.

This clone was seen just once. This rearrangement joins TRBV6-5 to TRBJ1-2; TRBD1 agrees at 7 bases. The CDR3 covers 14 residues. V dropped 6 bases and J dropped 4; count of bases not matched to a gene: 8. Germline CDR1 and CDR2: MNHEY and SVGAGI. The CDR3: CASRTGRSGYGYTF. Here the CDR3 DNA reads TGTGCCAGCAGGACAGGGCGGTCGGGCTATGGCTACACCTTC.

The J gene is TRBJ2-7, the V gene TRBV18, with 8 nucleotides matching TRBD1. The CDR3 runs to 16 residues. Germline CDR1 is KGHSH and CDR2 is LQKENI. After removal of 2 bases from V and 3 bases from J, the junction contained 9 bases not matched to a gene. In nucleotides, the CDR3 is TGTGCCAGCTCACCAAATCAGGGGGCTATCTACTACGAGCAGTACGTC. The encoded protein is CASSPNQGAIYYEQYV.

This clone was counted between two and nine times. The chain uses TRBV5-1 and TRBJ1-3, with 8 bases matching TRBD1. With 3 bases clipped from V and 4 bases from J, the junction kept 3 bases outside the gene matches. CDR3 size: 14 residues. Germline CDR1 is SGHRS and CDR2 is YFSETQ. CDR3 region: CASSSGGEGNTIYF. The CDR3, as DNA: TGCGCCAGCAGCTCAGGGGGCGAAGGAAACACCATATATTTT. Based on the CDR3 plus reference TRBV5-1 and TRBJ1-3, the full variable domain is KAGVTQTPRYLIKTRGQQVTLSCSPISGHRSVSWYQQTPGQGLQFLFEYFSETQRNKGNFPGRFSGRQFSNSRSEMNVSTLELGDSALYLCASSSGGEGNTIYFGEGSWLTVV.

The rearrangement uses TRBV10-2 and TRBJ2-7, with D perhaps TRBD2 (6 bases). The CDR3 is 12 amino acids. Germline CDR1 and CDR2: WSHSY and SAAADI. Trimming shortened V by 5 bases and J by 5 bases, and 10 bases separated the two germline ends. The CDR3 coding sequence is TGCGCCAGCAGTCCCGCGGGGCACGAGCAGTACTTC. The encoded protein is CASSPAGHEQYF.

Notes on this clone: This CDR3 is also generated by other DNA sequences in the sample. The chain is built from TRBV18 and TRBJ1-4, with D possibly being TRBD1 (5 bases). Germline loops: CDR1 KGHSH, CDR2 LQKENI. This CDR3 is 15 amino acids long. V lost 3 bases to trimming and J lost 0 bases, with 8 bases between them. The CDR3 reads CASSPGGATNEKLFF. CDR3 sequence (DNA): TGTGCCAGCTCACCCGGGGGTGCAACTAATGAAAAACTGTTTTTT.

The chain employs TRBV7-6 and TRBJ2-2; possible D gene TRBD2, 6 bases. CDR3 length: 15 amino acids. The V end lost 5 bases, the J end lost 9 bases, and 19 bases lay between the germline ends. Germline assignment: CDR1 SGHVS and CDR2 FNYEAQ. The CDR3 protein is CASSPAGRETRELFF. CDR3 DNA sequence: TGTGCCAGCAGCCCCGCGGGACGGGAGACCCGGGAGCTGTTTTTT.

This chain connects TRBV21-1 to TRBJ2-7; the DNA was not used to check the table's D call, TRBD1. TRBV21-1 is a pseudogene segment. The CDR3 totals 17 residues. The CDR3 sequence is CASSKAGDRTSSYEQYF. CDR3 sequence (DNA): TGTGCCAGCAGCAAAGCGGGGGACAGGACCAGCTCCTACGAGCAGTACTTC.

The rearrangement links TRBV14 to TRBJ2-1, with D possibly being TRBD2 (6 bases). Germline CDR1 is SGHDN and CDR2 is FVKESK. Trimming removed 2 bases from V and 9 bases from J, with 14 bases in between. The CDR3 is made up of 14 amino acids. The CDR3 nucleotides are TGTGCCAGCAGCCAAAGTTCGGGAGCGAGTGAGCAGTTCTTC. This gives the protein CASSQSSGASEQFF.

A note on this clone: This sample includes further DNA sequences coding for the same CDR3. This sequence joins TRBV9 and TRBJ1-5; D gene uncertain. Trimming left V 4 bases short and J 4 bases short, with 12 bases between. CDR3 size: 14 residues. Germline CDR1 reads SGDLS; CDR2 reads YYNGEE. Written as DNA, the CDR3 is TGTGCCAGCAGCCTCCGGCAGGATAATCAGCCCCAGCATTTT. Translation: CASSLRQDNQPQHF. Complete variable domain (other parts from reference TRBV9 and TRBJ1-5): DSGVTQTPKHLITATGQRVTLRCSPRSGDLSVYWYQQSLDQGLQFLIQYYNGEERAKGNILERFSAQQFPDLHSELNLSSLELGDSALYFCASSLRQDNQPQHFGDGTRLSIL.

The gene calls are TRBV5-1 and TRBJ2-5; the match to TRBD2 covers 15 bases. V dropped 0 bases and J dropped 4; count of bases not matched to a gene: 7. This CDR3 is 18 amino acids long. From germline, CDR1 is SGHRS and CDR2 YFSETQ. The DNA for the CDR3 is TGCGCCAGCAGCTTGGGGCGCGGACTAGCGGGAGGGGGAGAGACCCAGTACTTC. It is translated as CASSLGRGLAGGGETQYF.

The rearrangement links TRBV5-6 to TRBJ2-2, with a weak D call TRBD1 (6 bases). V was shortened by 4 bases and J by 4 bases, with 17 bases between the two germline ends. Looked up from germline, CDR1 is SGHDT and CDR2 is YYEEEE. The length of the CDR3 is 16 residues. The CDR3 DNA is TGTGCCAGCAGCCCCCCAAGGGGGTTTTTCACCGGGGAGCTGTTTTTT. It yields the protein CASSPPRGFFTGELFF.

This clone was observed a handful of times. The V and J genes are TRBV5-1 and TRBJ1-1, with TRBD1 matching over 7 bases. The germline V gene encodes CDR1 SGHRS and CDR2 YFSETQ. Losses at the gene ends were 5 bases for V and 0 bases for J; bases not matched to a gene: 4. The CDR3 covers 14 residues. The CDR3 spells CASRSGTVNTEAFF. The CDR3 nucleotides read TGCGCCAGCAGGTCCGGGACAGTGAACACTGAAGCTTTCTTT.

J is TRBJ2-2 and V is TRBV7-6; 8 positions agree with TRBD1. Trimming took 5 bases from V and 7 from J; bases not matched to a gene: 9. The CDR3 has 15 residues. Germline lookup yields CDR1 SGHVS and CDR2 FNYEAQ. CDR3 bases: TGTGCCAGCAGCACCCGGACAGGGAGAATCGGGGAGCTGTTTTTT. Translating gives CASSTRTGRIGELFF.

This sequence joins TRBV7-6 and TRBJ2-2; tentatively, D is TRBD2 (5 bases). Per the germline V gene, CDR1 is SGHVS and CDR2 is FNYEAQ. With 8 bases removed from V and 1 base from J, the gap between germline ends came to 11 bases. The CDR3 spans 14 residues. The CDR3 reads CASRAGQNTGELFF. CDR3 nucleotides: TGTGCCAGCCGGGCGGGTCAGAACACCGGGGAGCTGTTTTTT.

The genes are TRBV18 and TRBJ2-7, with a tentative D call TRBD1 (6 bases). This CDR3 spans 13 amino acids. V lost 3 bases to trimming and J lost 7 bases, with 13 bases between them. CDR1 is KGHSH and CDR2 is LQKENI in the germline V gene. Here the CDR3 reads CASSPDSRGEQYF. The CDR3 nucleotides read TGTGCCAGCTCACCGGACTCGAGGGGGGAGCAGTACTTC.

CDR3 region: CASSPPGTVQETQYF. The CDR3 bases are TGTGCCAGCAGCCCCCCTGGGACTGTTCAAGAGACCCAGTACTTC. The V and J genes are TRBV7-2 and TRBJ2-5, with D maybe TRBD2 (6 bases). Germline V CDR1 and CDR2: SGHTA, FQGNSA. Trimming pared 5 bases from V and 2 bases from J, leaving 15 bases between. CDR3 size: 15 residues.

This chain joins TRBV30 and TRBJ1-1; tentatively, D is TRBD1 (6 bases). The CDR3 length is 12 residues. The germline CDR1 and CDR2 sequences are GTSNPN and SVGIG (reference sequence). V shed 3 bases and J shed 6 bases, with 11 bases lying between them. CDR3 DNA sequence: TGTGCCTGGAGAGGGGGAATCGCTGAAGCTTTCTTT. This codes for CAWRGGIAEAFF.